Sequencing of this T cell receptor (beta chain) was carried out in a study of shared clonotypes between healthy human individuals. Study overall: CD4 naive and memory got three plates each, CD8 naive two, CD8 memory one.

Running of the assay took place at deep level. Produced via immunoSEQ multiplex PCR; TCRdb's table is partial and in-frame only. The sample lists over a million clones; 75% to 80% were seen once. The CDR3 extends over 18 amino acids. The germline V and J ends were trimmed by 4 bases and 0 bases, with 16 bases remaining between them. The germline V gene encodes CDR1 SGHTA and CDR2 FQGNSA. General study points: Across subsets, estimated richness was generally greater for naive than for memory populations.

In its sample, this clone was seen once. The antigen is undetermined. This TCR was sampled from a young man in good health. Some clones in this sample may be carry-over from other donors' samples. V gene TRBV7-2 combines with J gene TRBJ2-6; D is perhaps TRBD1 or TRBD2 (5 bases each). The source material was memory CD4+ T cells from PBMCs. Subset meaning: CD45RA-negative fraction. The CDR3 DNA follows: TGTGCCAGCAGCTCCCTCCGGGACGGCGGCTCTGGGGCCAACGTCCTGACTTTC. Translated: CASSSLRDGGSGANVLTF.